The 16 T cell receptor beta chains below were found in one sample sequenced in a study of cytomegalovirus exposure and HLA in healthy donors. With 60 Vbeta and 13 Jbeta primers, the PCR was carried out. Clones were read by immunoSEQ multiplex PCR, and TCRdb kept only the in-frame ones, dropping some. Among some 170,000 clones listed, 81% were seen once. The material sequenced was PBMCs. The receptors stem from a young woman in good health and CMV-seropositive.

The gene calls are TRBV6-5 and TRBJ2-1, with 8 positions matching TRBD1. The germline V gene has CDR1 MNHEY and CDR2 SVGAGI. The CDR3 consists of 14 residues. With V trimmed by 7 bases and J by 2 bases, 4 bases remained unmatched. The CDR3 here is CASNRQGTYNEQFF. The CDR3 nucleotides are TGTGCCAGCAATAGACAGGGGACCTACAATGAGCAGTTCTTC.

The rearrangement links TRBV28 to TRBJ2-1; the D gene is possibly TRBD2 (5 bases). The germline gives CDR1 MDHEN, CDR2 SYDVKM. V lost 2 bases to trimming and J lost 4 bases, with 12 bases between them. The CDR3 extends over 15 amino acids. CDR3 amino acids: CASSLRDSAYNEQFF. The CDR3 DNA follows: TGTGCCAGCAGTTTAAGGGATAGCGCTTACAATGAGCAGTTCTTC.

The V call is TRBV5-5, the J call TRBJ2-7, with TRBD1 matching over 10 bases. The germline V gene has CDR1 SGHKS and CDR2 YYEKEE (reference sequence). CDR3 length equals 15 residues. V shed 2 bases, J shed 3 bases, and the junction held 5 bases outside the gene matches. The CDR3 region has the DNA TGTGCCAGCAGCTTTTCGGGACAGGGGATCTACGAGCAGTACTTC. This translates into CASSFSGQGIYEQYF.

The sample holds one count of this clone. The genes are TRBV6-5 and TRBJ2-2; 9 bases match TRBD1. The junction had 8 bases not matched to a gene; V was cut back by 4 bases and J by 5 bases. The length of the CDR3 is 16 residues. The germline gives CDR1 MNHEY, CDR2 SVGAGI. The CDR3 is CASSSRDRVTTGELFF. Written as DNA, the CDR3 is TGTGCCAGCAGTTCCCGGGACAGGGTTACGACCGGGGAGCTGTTTTTT.

V gene TRBV7-2 combines with J gene TRBJ2-7; 10 nucleotides align to TRBD2. CDR1 and CDR2 (germline): SGHTA, FQGNSA. Trimming took 2 bases from V and 7 from J; bases not matched to a gene: 14. The CDR3 sequence is 17 residues long. CDR3 sequence reads: CASSLRSGSGGAQEQYF. CDR3 sequence (DNA): TGTGCCAGCAGCTTAAGGTCCGGAAGCGGGGGGGCTCAGGAGCAGTACTTC.

A few counts support this clone. This chain joins TRBV29-1 and TRBJ1-1; D possibly corresponds to TRBD1 (5 bases). The germline V and J ends were trimmed by 3 bases and 6 bases, with 14 bases remaining between them. Germline V gives CDR1 SQVTM, CDR2 ANQGSEA. The CDR3 has 13 amino acids. The CDR3 protein is CSVEGLRPSEAFF. The CDR3 DNA reads as TGCAGCGTTGAGGGGCTACGCCCGTCTGAAGCTTTCTTT.

V is TRBV15 and J is TRBJ2-1, with 11 bases identical to TRBD2. The CDR3 is made up of 16 amino acids. J was trimmed by 8 bases and V by 4 bases; bases with no gene match: 10. Germline CDR1 LNHNV, CDR2 YYDKDF (reference sequence). The CDR3 loop reads CATSIDLAGGLDEQFF. The CDR3 DNA follows: TGTGCCACCAGCATAGATCTAGCGGGGGGCTTGGATGAGCAGTTCTTC.

This sequence joins TRBV13 and TRBJ2-1; 8 nucleotides match TRBD1. The length of the CDR3 is 15 residues. Per the germline V gene, CDR1 is PRHDT and CDR2 is FYEKMQ (reference sequence). After removal of 4 bases from V and 6 bases from J, the junction contained 8 bases not matched to a gene. CDR3 sequence: CASSSQDRAPNEQFF. DNA of the CDR3: TGTGCCAGCAGCTCACAGGACAGGGCTCCCAATGAGCAGTTCTTC.

The chain is built from TRBV30 and TRBJ2-4, with TRBD1 identical over 7 bases. V lost 0 bases, J lost 1 base, and 12 bases stayed unmatched. Germline CDR1 GTSNPN, CDR2 SVGIG (reference sequence). CDR3 length equals 18 residues. The CDR3 sequence is CAWSVTARQGFAKNIQYF. The CDR3 DNA follows: TGTGCCTGGAGTGTAACGGCCCGACAGGGTTTCGCCAAAAACATTCAGTACTTC.

DNA of the CDR3: TGTGCCAGTACCATGGGGGGTTATGGCTACACCTTC. As protein: CASTMGGYGYTF. The V call is TRBV19, the J call TRBJ1-2; D might be TRBD1 (5 bases). This CDR3 is 12 amino acids long. The ends were cut back, 7 bases at V and 5 bases at J, with 11 bases in the middle. The germline CDR1 and CDR2 sequences are LNHDA and SQIVND (reference sequence). The whole variable domain, filled in from reference TRBV19 and TRBJ1-2, reads DGGITQSPKYLFRKEGQNVTLSCEQNLNHDAMYWYRQDPGQGLRLIYYSQIVNDFQKGDIAEGYSVSREKKESFPLTVTSAQKNPTAFYLCASTMGGYGYTFGSGTRLTVV.

This clone was observed a few times. V gene TRBV11-2 combines with J gene TRBJ2-2; 16 positions agree with TRBD2. The V gene's germline CDR1 is SGHAT and CDR2 FQNNGV. This CDR3 is 18 amino acids long. The V and J ends lost 4 bases and 6 bases, in that order; junction bases with no gene match: 8. The CDR3 loop reads CASSSRTGTSGGAGELFF. Written as DNA, the CDR3 is TGTGCCAGCAGCTCCCGAACCGGGACTAGCGGGGGGGCCGGGGAGCTGTTTTTT.

In this sample, this clone turned up a few times. The chain is built from TRBV30 and TRBJ2-3, with D perhaps TRBD2 (6 bases). Germline CDR1 is GTSNPN and CDR2 is SVGIG (reference sequence). The ends were cut back, 5 bases at V and 0 bases at J, with 12 bases in the middle. This CDR3 region has 14 residues. For the CDR3, the DNA is TGTGCCTGGGGCCGGGGGTCTAGCACAGATACGCAGTATTTT. Translation gives CAWGRGSSTDTQYF. The full variable domain, completed using reference TRBV30 and TRBJ2-3, is SQTIHQWPATLVQPVGSPLSLECTVEGTSNPNLYWYRQAAGRGLQLLFYSVGIGQISSEVPQNLSASRPQDRQFILSSKKLLLSDSGFYLCAWGRGSSTDTQYFGPGTRLTVL.

The chain has TRBV5-1 and TRBJ2-7; 10 bases are shared with TRBD2. CDR1 is SGHRS and CDR2 is YFSETQ in the germline V gene. This CDR3 has 15 amino acids. Losses at the gene ends were 0 bases for V and 3 bases for J; bases not matched to a gene: 3. In nucleotides, the CDR3 is TGCGCCAGCAGCTTGGGGACTAGCGGACTCTACGAGCAGTACTTC. This codes for CASSLGTSGLYEQYF.

This clone was detected only a few times. The chain is built from TRBV27 and TRBJ2-7, with D uncertain. The germline V gene encodes CDR1 MNHEY and CDR2 SMNVEV (reference sequence). The CDR3 loop spans 14 amino acids. V was clipped by 3 bases and J by 4 bases, with 13 bases between them. The CDR3, as DNA: TGTGCCAGCAGTTTTCATCCCTCAGATTACGAGCAGTACTTC. Protein product: CASSFHPSDYEQYF.

V usage is TRBV3-2 and J usage is TRBJ2-1; the table assigns TRBD2, which was not confirmed against the DNA. TRBV3-2 is reported as a pseudogene. The CDR3 consists of 9 residues. The CDR3 is CATDNEQFF. In DNA, the CDR3 is TGTGCCACTGACAATGAGCAGTTCTTC.

This clone was counted a few times. The V call is TRBV28, the J call TRBJ1-4, with 7 bases fitting TRBD1. Germline CDR1 MDHEN, CDR2 SYDVKM. CDR3 size: 16 residues. J gave up 0 bases and V 9 bases, and 10 bases lay outside the gene matches. CDR3: CARLSGQMPTNEKLFF. The CDR3 nucleotides read TGTGCCAGGCTTTCGGGACAGATGCCAACTAATGAAAAACTGTTTTTT.